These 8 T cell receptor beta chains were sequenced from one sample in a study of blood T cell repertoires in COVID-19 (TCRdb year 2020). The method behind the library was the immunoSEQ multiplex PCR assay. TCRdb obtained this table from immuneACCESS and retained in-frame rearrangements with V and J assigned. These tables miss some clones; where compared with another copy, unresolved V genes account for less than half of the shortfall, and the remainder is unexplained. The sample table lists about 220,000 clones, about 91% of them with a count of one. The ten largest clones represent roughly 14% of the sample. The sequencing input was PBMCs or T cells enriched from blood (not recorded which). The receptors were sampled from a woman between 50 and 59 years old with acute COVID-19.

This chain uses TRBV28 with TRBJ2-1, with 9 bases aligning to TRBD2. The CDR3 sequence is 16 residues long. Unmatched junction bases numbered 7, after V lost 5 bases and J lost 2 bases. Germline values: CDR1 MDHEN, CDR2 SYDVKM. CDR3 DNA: TGTGCCAGCAGTATACTGACTAGCGGAGCCTACAATGAGCAGTTCTTC. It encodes CASSILTSGAYNEQFF.

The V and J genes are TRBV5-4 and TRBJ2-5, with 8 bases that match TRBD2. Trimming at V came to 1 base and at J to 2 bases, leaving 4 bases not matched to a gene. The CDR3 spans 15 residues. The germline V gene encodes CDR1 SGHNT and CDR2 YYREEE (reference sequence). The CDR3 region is CASSLIPGGQETQYF. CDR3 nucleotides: TGTGCCAGCAGCTTGATTCCGGGAGGGCAAGAGACCCAGTACTTC.

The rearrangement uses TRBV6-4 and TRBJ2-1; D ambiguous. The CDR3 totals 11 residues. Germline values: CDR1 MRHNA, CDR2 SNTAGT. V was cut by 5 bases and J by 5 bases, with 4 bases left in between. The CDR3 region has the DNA TGTGCCAGCAGTTCAAACAATGAGCAGTTCTTC. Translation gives CASSSNNEQFF.

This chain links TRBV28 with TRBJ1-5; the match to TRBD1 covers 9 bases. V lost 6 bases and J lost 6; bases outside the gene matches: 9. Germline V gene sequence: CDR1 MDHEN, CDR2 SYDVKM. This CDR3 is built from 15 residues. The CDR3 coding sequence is TGTGCCAGCAGATGGACAGGGGCTGGTAGTCAGCCCCAGCATTTT. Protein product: CASRWTGAGSQPQHF.

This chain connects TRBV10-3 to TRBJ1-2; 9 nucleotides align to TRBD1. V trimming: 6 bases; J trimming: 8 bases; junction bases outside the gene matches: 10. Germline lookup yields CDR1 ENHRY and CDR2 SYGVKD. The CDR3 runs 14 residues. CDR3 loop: CAISAVGQGKGYTF. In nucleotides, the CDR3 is TGTGCCATCAGCGCTGTGGGACAGGGTAAAGGCTACACCTTC.

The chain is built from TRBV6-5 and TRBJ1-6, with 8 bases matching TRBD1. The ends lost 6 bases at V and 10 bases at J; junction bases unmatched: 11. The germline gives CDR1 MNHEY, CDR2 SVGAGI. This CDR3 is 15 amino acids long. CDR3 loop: CASRPGQGWGSPLHF. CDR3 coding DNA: TGTGCCAGCAGGCCCGGACAGGGTTGGGGATCACCCCTCCACTTT.

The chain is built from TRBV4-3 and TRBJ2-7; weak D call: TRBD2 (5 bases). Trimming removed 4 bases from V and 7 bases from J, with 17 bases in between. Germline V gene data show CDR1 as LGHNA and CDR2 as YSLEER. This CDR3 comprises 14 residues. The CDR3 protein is CASSLAPPGSEQYF. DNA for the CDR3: TGCGCCAGCAGCCTTGCACCCCCGGGGAGTGAGCAGTACTTC.

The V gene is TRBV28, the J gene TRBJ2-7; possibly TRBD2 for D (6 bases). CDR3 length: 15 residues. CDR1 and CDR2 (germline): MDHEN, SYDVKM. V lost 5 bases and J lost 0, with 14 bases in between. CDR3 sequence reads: CASSTSGSSSYEQYF. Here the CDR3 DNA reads TGTGCCAGCAGTACCAGCGGGTCTAGCTCCTACGAGCAGTACTTC.